A selection of T cell receptor beta chains follows, all from one sample in a study of PD-L1 blockade in urothelial cancer. Using immunoSEQ multiplex PCR, the repertoire was profiled, and TCRdb retains in-frame clones only, with some absent. Found here are about 42,000 clones, roughly 80% of them singletons; the top ten hold under 3%. Sequenced here: PBMCs, sampled around atezolizumab (anti-PD-L1) treatment. The receptors derive from a man aged 65 to 85 with urothelial cancer. CDR3s include the opening cysteine and the closing phenylalanine or tryptophan. The order of the fields is V gene, J gene, clone size, D gene, CDR3 DNA, CDR3 protein. A D gene is named only where the DNA matches it firmly. The listing skips clone size in some rows; elsewhere it reads once, few, many or a size class.

v_gene: TRBV19
j_gene: TRBJ2-1
abundance: -
d_gene: -
CDR3nt: TGTGCCAGTAATCAGAAAATGTACAATGAGCAGTTCTTC
CDR3aa: CASNQKMYNEQFF

v_gene: TRBV4-3
j_gene: TRBJ2-1
abundance: -
d_gene: -
CDR3nt: TGCGCCAGCAGCCAAGAGGGCGCCAACGGCGCTGAGCAGTTCTTC
CDR3aa: CASSQEGANGAEQFF

v_gene: TRBV4-1
j_gene: TRBJ2-2
abundance: -
d_gene: TRBD2
CDR3nt: TGCGCCAGCAGCCAAGGCTTCGCGCCTAGCGGCACCGGGGAGCTGTTTTTT
CDR3aa: CASSQGFAPSGTGELFF

v_gene: TRBV5-6
j_gene: TRBJ2-1
abundance: -
d_gene: -
CDR3nt: TGTGCCAGCAGCTTAGGACAGTACTACAATGAGCAGTTCTTC
CDR3aa: CASSLGQYYNEQFF

v_gene: TRBV15
j_gene: TRBJ1-5
abundance: few
d_gene: -
CDR3nt: TGTGCCACCAGCAGAGATACTGAACAGAATCAGCCCCAGCATTTT
CDR3aa: CATSRDTEQNQPQHF

v_gene: TRBV11-3
j_gene: TRBJ2-5
abundance: -
d_gene: -
CDR3nt: TGTGCCAGCAGCTTAGTGCCCCTAGCTTCTCAAGAGACCCAGTACTTC
CDR3aa: CASSLVPLASQETQYF

v_gene: TRBV5-4
j_gene: TRBJ2-7
abundance: -
d_gene: TRBD2
CDR3nt: TGTGCCAGCAGCTCCGGGACTAGCGGGAATTACGAGCAGTACTTC
CDR3aa: CASSSGTSGNYEQYF

v_gene: TRBV29-1
j_gene: TRBJ2-1
abundance: once
d_gene: TRBD2
CDR3nt: TGCAGCGTTGAAAGTTCAGGCGGGCTAGCGGCCTACAATGAGCAGTTCTTC
CDR3aa: CSVESSGGLAAYNEQFF

v_gene: TRBV6-5
j_gene: TRBJ1-2
abundance: -
d_gene: -
CDR3nt: TGTGCCAGCAGGAGAGGGATAAACTATGGCTACACCTTC
CDR3aa: CASRRGINYGYTF

v_gene: TRBV2
j_gene: TRBJ1-1
abundance: -
d_gene: -
CDR3nt: TGTGCCAGCAGTGAACTCCTGAGGGATATGAACACTGAAGCTTTCTTT
CDR3aa: CASSELLRDMNTEAFF

v_gene: TRBV11-2
j_gene: TRBJ2-2
abundance: -
d_gene: -
CDR3nt: TGTGCCAGCAGCTTAGTCGCGACCGGGGAGCTGTTTTTT
CDR3aa: CASSLVATGELFF

v_gene: TRBV28
j_gene: TRBJ2-7
abundance: -
d_gene: -
CDR3nt: TGTGCCAGCAGTTCCATTCTCAAAGCGGGCGGGGAGCAGTACTTC
CDR3aa: CASSSILKAGGEQYF

v_gene: TRBV2
j_gene: TRBJ2-1
abundance: -
d_gene: TRBD2
CDR3nt: TGTGCCAGCAGTGTAGTAGCGGGATACAATGAGCAGTTCTTC
CDR3aa: CASSVVAGYNEQFF

v_gene: TRBV27
j_gene: TRBJ2-7
abundance: once
d_gene: -
CDR3nt: TGTGCCAGCAGTACCTCGACTAGAGTCTACGAGCAGTACTTC
CDR3aa: CASSTSTRVYEQYF

v_gene: TRBV11-3
j_gene: TRBJ2-7
abundance: once
d_gene: TRBD2
CDR3nt: TGTGCCAGCAGCTTAGAAGGGATTAGCGGGGCCTACGAGCAGTACTTC
CDR3aa: CASSLEGISGAYEQYF

v_gene: TRBV7-5
j_gene: TRBJ2-5
abundance: -
d_gene: -
CDR3nt: TGTGTCAGAAGCTTAAGACTAGCGGGAGAAGTGGAGACCCAGTACTTC
CDR3aa: CVRSLRLAGEVETQYF

v_gene: TRBV28
j_gene: TRBJ1-1
abundance: -
d_gene: TRBD1
CDR3nt: TGTGCCAGCAGTCCGAGGTGGGGACAGGGGGCATATGTTATGAACACTGAAGCTTTCTTT
CDR3aa: CASSPRWGQGAYVMNTEAFF

v_gene: TRBV7-6
j_gene: TRBJ1-4
abundance: -
d_gene: -
CDR3nt: TGTGCCAGCAGCTTGGTCGCGGGAGGGAGCGAAAAACTGTTTTTT
CDR3aa: CASSLVAGGSEKLFF

v_gene: TRBV7-8
j_gene: TRBJ2-2
abundance: -
d_gene: -
CDR3nt: TGTGCCAGCAGCTTAGCCGCAGATCGACTAAACACCGGGGAGCTGTTTTTT
CDR3aa: CASSLAADRLNTGELFF

v_gene: TRBV7-8
j_gene: TRBJ2-7
abundance: -
d_gene: TRBD1
CDR3nt: TGTGCCAGCAGCCCCTGGACAGGGGGCTTGTACGAGCAGTACTTC
CDR3aa: CASSPWTGGLYEQYF

v_gene: TRBV11-2
j_gene: TRBJ2-7
abundance: once
d_gene: -
CDR3nt: TGTGCCAGCAGCCCGGGGCAGGGAGGCGAGCAGTACTTC
CDR3aa: CASSPGQGGEQYF

v_gene: TRBV5-1
j_gene: TRBJ2-5
abundance: -
d_gene: -
CDR3nt: TGCGCCAGCAGCTTGGACTTGCAAGAGACCCAGTACTTC
CDR3aa: CASSLDLQETQYF

v_gene: TRBV20-1
j_gene: TRBJ2-1
abundance: -
d_gene: -
CDR3nt: TGCAGTGCTAGACGGTACAATGAGCAGTTCTTC
CDR3aa: CSARRYNEQFF

v_gene: TRBV7-6
j_gene: TRBJ1-1
abundance: few
d_gene: -
CDR3nt: TGTGCCAGCAGCTTAGGGTCAGGGGTCACTGAAGCTTTCTTT
CDR3aa: CASSLGSGVTEAFF

v_gene: TRBV7-9
j_gene: TRBJ2-7
abundance: -
d_gene: TRBD1
CDR3nt: TGTGCCAGCCGGGACAGGGGAGAGGCGGGCGAGCAGTACTTC
CDR3aa: CASRDRGEAGEQYF

v_gene: TRBV6-1
j_gene: TRBJ1-1
abundance: few
d_gene: -
CDR3nt: TGTGCCAGCAGTGACCTCCCCTTGAACACTGAAGCTTTCTTT
CDR3aa: CASSDLPLNTEAFF

v_gene: TRBV7-9
j_gene: TRBJ2-1
abundance: -
d_gene: TRBD1
CDR3nt: TGTGCCAGCAGCTTAGCACAGGGGGCTGTCGATGAGCAGTTCTTC
CDR3aa: CASSLAQGAVDEQFF

v_gene: TRBV7-3
j_gene: TRBJ2-1
abundance: -
d_gene: -
CDR3nt: TGTGCCAGCAGCTCCGGCGGGAACAATGAGCAGTTCTTC
CDR3aa: CASSSGGNNEQFF

v_gene: TRBV4-1
j_gene: TRBJ1-2
abundance: once
d_gene: TRBD1
CDR3nt: TGCGCCAGCAGCCAAAGACAGGGAATATCTAACTATGGCTACACCTTC
CDR3aa: CASSQRQGISNYGYTF

v_gene: TRBV4-3
j_gene: TRBJ1-2
abundance: -
d_gene: TRBD1
CDR3nt: TGCGCCAGCAGCCAAAGCGACAGGGCGGGAGGCTACACCTTC
CDR3aa: CASSQSDRAGGYTF

v_gene: TRBV7-2
j_gene: TRBJ1-1
abundance: -
d_gene: TRBD1
CDR3nt: TGTGCCAGCAGCGTTCAGGGGGTGGCTGAAGCTTTCTTT
CDR3aa: CASSVQGVAEAFF

v_gene: TRBV11-2
j_gene: TRBJ2-3
abundance: -
d_gene: TRBD2
CDR3nt: TGTGCCAGCAGCCCGGGGGGTGTAACAGATACGCAGTATTTT
CDR3aa: CASSPGGVTDTQYF

v_gene: TRBV28
j_gene: TRBJ2-4
abundance: -
d_gene: -
CDR3nt: TGTGCCAGCAGTTTGGGCGACCAACTAGCCAAAAACATTCAGTACTTC
CDR3aa: CASSLGDQLAKNIQYF

v_gene: TRBV11-1
j_gene: TRBJ2-2
abundance: once
d_gene: -
CDR3nt: TGTGCCAGCAGCCCTGAACCGGAGGGCCCCGGGGAGCTGTTTTTT
CDR3aa: CASSPEPEGPGELFF

v_gene: TRBV5-5
j_gene: TRBJ1-5
abundance: -
d_gene: -
CDR3nt: TGTGCCAGCAGCTTGAATAGCGTCATCTATCAGCCCCAGCATTTT
CDR3aa: CASSLNSVIYQPQHF

v_gene: TRBV5-3
j_gene: TRBJ2-3
abundance: -
d_gene: TRBD2
CDR3nt: TGTGCCAGAAGACCAACCGGGACTAGCGGGTTCAGTACCACAGATACGCAGTATTTT
CDR3aa: CARRPTGTSGFSTTDTQYF

v_gene: TRBV6-1
j_gene: TRBJ1-1
abundance: -
d_gene: -
CDR3nt: TGTGCCAGCGTAAAACAGAATCTGAACACTGAAGCTTTCTTT
CDR3aa: CASVKQNLNTEAFF

v_gene: TRBV6-1
j_gene: TRBJ2-7
abundance: few
d_gene: -
CDR3nt: TGTGCCAGCAGTGAAACCCTAGTCCTCGAGCAGTACTTC
CDR3aa: CASSETLVLEQYF

v_gene: TRBV28
j_gene: TRBJ1-2
abundance: -
d_gene: -
CDR3nt: TGTGCCAGCAGATCAGGGTTTTCTAACTATGGCTACACCTTC
CDR3aa: CASRSGFSNYGYTF

v_gene: TRBV4-3
j_gene: TRBJ2-5
abundance: -
d_gene: TRBD2
CDR3nt: TGCGCCAGCAGCCAAACCCCTCCCGGGGTAGCGGGACAAGAGACCCAGTACTTC
CDR3aa: CASSQTPPGVAGQETQYF

v_gene: TRBV7-2
j_gene: TRBJ2-1
abundance: once
d_gene: TRBD2
CDR3nt: TGTGCCAGCAGCTCTGGGACTAGCGGGAGCCATGGGGAGTTCTTC
CDR3aa: CASSSGTSGSHGEFF

v_gene: TRBV9
j_gene: TRBJ1-1
abundance: few
d_gene: -
CDR3nt: TGTGCCAGCTCTGGGGTAGGGGACACTGAAGCTTTCTTT
CDR3aa: CASSGVGDTEAFF

v_gene: TRBV28
j_gene: TRBJ1-2
abundance: once
d_gene: -
CDR3nt: TGTGCCAGCACCCGGACAGTTTGGGGCTACACCTTC
CDR3aa: CASTRTVWGYTF

v_gene: TRBV14
j_gene: TRBJ1-2
abundance: -
d_gene: TRBD1
CDR3nt: TGTGCCAGCAGCCAAGCTGAGACAGGGGGCGCTTCTGGCTACACCTTC
CDR3aa: CASSQAETGGASGYTF